The 23 T cell receptor beta chains listed next were all sequenced from one sample in a study of blood T cell repertoires in COVID-19. Measured with immunoSEQ multiplex PCR; TCRdb has only the in-frame clones, and not every one. The data hold around 130,000 clones, with around 84% observed a single time. The specimen was PBMCs or T cells enriched from blood (not recorded which). These receptors originate from a man aged 35-49 years with acute COVID-19.

The chain is built from TRBV19 and TRBJ1-1; perhaps TRBD1 as D (6 bases). The germline V gene has CDR1 LNHDA and CDR2 SQIVND (reference sequence). V lost 1 base to trimming and J lost 2 bases, with 11 bases between them. The CDR3 loop spans 15 amino acids. The CDR3 loop reads CASSIGGGRNTEAFF. The CDR3, as DNA: TGTGCCAGTAGTATAGGGGGGGGGCGAAACACTGAAGCTTTCTTT.

The V and J genes are TRBV9 and TRBJ1-1; D may be TRBD1 (6 bases). The germline CDR1 and CDR2 sequences are SGDLS and YYNGEE. The CDR3 spans 16 residues. The V and J ends lost 4 bases and 0 bases respectively, with 16 bases between them. In DNA form, the CDR3 reads TGTGCCAGCAGCCTGCGACAGGACATCATGAACACTGAAGCTTTCTTT. Protein product: CASSLRQDIMNTEAFF. Filled out from reference TRBV9 and TRBJ1-1, the complete variable domain reads DSGVTQTPKHLITATGQRVTLRCSPRSGDLSVYWYQQSLDQGLQFLIQYYNGEERAKGNILERFSAQQFPDLHSELNLSSLELGDSALYFCASSLRQDIMNTEAFFGQGTRLTVV.

The CDR3 loop is CASKGQGAIYGYTF. The CDR3 nucleotides are TGTGCCAGTAAGGGGCAGGGGGCTATCTATGGCTACACCTTC. The rearrangement links TRBV19 to TRBJ1-2; 8 bases are shared with TRBD1. The V segment lost 7 bases and the J segment 4 bases; nucleotides outside the gene matches: 8. The CDR3 spans 14 residues. Germline CDR1 and CDR2: LNHDA and SQIVND (reference sequence).

The chain employs TRBV19 and TRBJ2-1; TRBD2 matches at 9 bases. The CDR3 totals 16 residues. Germline V gives CDR1 LNHDA, CDR2 SQIVND (reference sequence). The V segment lost 3 bases and the J segment 9 bases; nucleotides outside the gene matches: 12. The CDR3 DNA is TGTGCCAGTAGTATCGGGGCGGGAGGGCCGTTTAGTGAGCAGTTCTTC. The encoded protein is CASSIGAGGPFSEQFF.

This clone was counted once. The same CDR3 arises from other DNA sequences in this sample as well. The V gene is TRBV5-1, the J gene TRBJ1-1; tentatively, D is TRBD1 (6 bases). The CDR3 runs 13 residues. Germline CDR1 reads SGHRS; CDR2 reads YFSETQ. The V and J ends lost 5 bases and 3 bases respectively, with 11 bases between them. The CDR3 sequence is CASSWTEDTEAFF. CDR3 sequence (DNA): TGCGCCAGCAGTTGGACAGAGGACACTGAAGCTTTCTTT.

The chain is built from TRBV30 and TRBJ1-5; D is perhaps TRBD1 (5 bases). Germline loops: CDR1 GTSNPN, CDR2 SVGIG (reference sequence). This CDR3 contains 15 residues. V was trimmed by 0 bases and J by 7 bases, leaving 16 bases between them. CDR3 nucleotides: TGTGCCTGGAGTGTACCTGGCAGCTGGGGCCAGCCCCAGCATTTT. Amino acids: CAWSVPGSWGQPQHF.

Only one count was recorded for this clone. The V gene is TRBV5-1, the J gene TRBJ2-7, with D possibly matching TRBD2 (5 bases). This CDR3 spans 13 amino acids. Trimming took 0 bases from V and 5 from J, leaving 9 bases between them. CDR1 is SGHRS and CDR2 is YFSETQ in the germline V gene. The CDR3 bases are TGCGCCAGCAGCTTGGACTTCGGGGACGAGCAGTACTTC. Translated, it gives CASSLDFGDEQYF.

The V and J genes are TRBV7-8 and TRBJ2-7, with unresolved D. V lost 2 bases and J 9 bases, leaving 20 bases between the germline ends. CDR3 length equals 15 residues. The germline gives CDR1 SGHVS, CDR2 FQNEAQ. In DNA form, the CDR3 reads TGTGCCAGCAGCTTAATAGGCAGGCAATCCCACGGGCAGTACTTC. Translation: CASSLIGRQSHGQYF. Looking up the rest from reference TRBV7-8 and TRBJ2-7 gives the full variable domain: GAGVSQSPRYKVAKRGQDVALRCDPISGHVSLFWYQQALGQGPEFLTYFQNEAQLDKSGLPSDRFFAERPEGSVSTLKIQRTQQEDSAVYLCASSLIGRQSHGQYFGPGTRLTVT.

This chain uses TRBV6-5 with TRBJ2-7, with TRBD1 as a possible D gene (6 bases). The CDR3 runs to 15 residues. The ends were cut back, 0 bases at V and 6 bases at J, with 15 bases in the middle. In germline, CDR1 is MNHEY, CDR2 SVGAGI. For the CDR3, the DNA is TGTGCCAGCAGTTACTCTATCCAGGGGAGAGGCGAGCAGTACTTC. This gives the protein CASSYSIQGRGEQYF.

The chain recombines TRBV5-6 with TRBJ1-1; maybe TRBD1 (5 bases). This CDR3 is 13 amino acids long. V lost 2 bases to trimming and J lost 5 bases, with 10 bases between them. Germline assignment: CDR1 SGHDT and CDR2 YYEEEE. The CDR3 reads CASSFTGGTEAFF. In DNA, the CDR3 is TGTGCCAGCAGCTTCACGGGGGGGACTGAAGCTTTCTTT.

The V and J genes are TRBV6-5 and TRBJ2-1, with D possibly being TRBD1 (5 bases). Germline CDR1 reads MNHEY; CDR2 reads SVGAGI. V was trimmed by 0 bases and J by 12 bases, leaving 9 bases between them. The CDR3 consists of 12 residues. The CDR3: CASSYSGAGQFF. CDR3 nucleotides: TGTGCCAGCAGTTACTCAGGGGCCGGGCAGTTCTTC.

J is TRBJ2-1 and V is TRBV28; TRBD2 aligns across 10 bases. V shed 4 bases and J 4 bases; nucleotides not matched to a gene: 4. CDR1 and CDR2 from the germline V gene are MDHEN and SYDVKM. The CDR3 covers 15 residues. The CDR3 bases are TGTGCCAGCAGTTCAGCGGGAGGGCCGTACAATGAGCAGTTCTTC. Translation: CASSSAGGPYNEQFF.

The V and J genes are TRBV10-1 and TRBJ2-7, with D maybe TRBD1 (6 bases). Germline CDR1 is WNHNN and CDR2 is SYGVQD (reference sequence). The length of the CDR3 is 14 residues. Deletions cut 3 bases from V and 1 base from J, with 10 bases between. The CDR3 reads CASSDRDTSYEQYF. CDR3 nucleotide sequence: TGCGCCAGCAGTGACCGGGACACGTCCTACGAGCAGTACTTC.

The V call is TRBV7-6, the J call TRBJ2-3, with D perhaps TRBD1 (6 bases). CDR1 SGHVS and CDR2 FNYEAQ come from the germline V gene. This CDR3 is built from 17 residues. V lost 5 bases and J 0 bases, leaving 18 bases between the germline ends. The CDR3 DNA reads as TGTGCCAGCAGCCTAAGGGTTAGGACAGCTAGCACAGATACGCAGTATTTT. It translates to CASSLRVRTASTDTQYF.

The genes are TRBV7-2 and TRBJ1-4; D might be TRBD1 (6 bases). CDR1 SGHTA and CDR2 FQGNSA come from the germline V gene. The CDR3 consists of 13 residues. The V end lost 3 bases, the J end lost 8 bases, and 10 bases lay between the germline ends. The CDR3 spells CASSFRGNEKLFF. In nucleotides, the CDR3 is TGTGCCAGCAGCTTCAGGGGAAACGAAAAACTGTTTTTT.

The rearrangement uses TRBV7-9 and TRBJ1-2, with 9 positions matching TRBD1. Germline V CDR1 and CDR2: SEHNR, FQNEAQ (reference sequence). J was trimmed by 7 bases and V by 6 bases; bases with no gene match: 12. The CDR3 contains 15 residues. CDR3: CASSKTGQGFGGYTF. The CDR3, as DNA: TGTGCCAGCAGTAAAACGGGACAGGGATTCGGTGGCTACACCTTC.

The J gene is TRBJ1-5, the V gene TRBV18; 8 nucleotides align to TRBD1. V gave up 2 bases and J gave up 3 bases; unmatched junction bases: 15. CDR3 length equals 19 residues. In germline, CDR1 is KGHSH, CDR2 LQKENI. As DNA, the CDR3 is TGTGCCAGCTCACCAAACCCCACAGGGGGGGTATGGAACAATCAGCCCCAGCATTTT. Protein product: CASSPNPTGGVWNNQPQHF.

This clone was counted once. The genes are TRBV5-1 and TRBJ2-3; 12 nucleotides agree with TRBD2. V lost 4 bases, J lost 5 bases, and 14 bases stayed unmatched. This CDR3 is built from 18 residues. Germline CDR1 and CDR2: SGHRS and YFSETQ. Here the CDR3 reads CASSPLLAGGPGGDTQYF. CDR3 nucleotides: TGCGCCAGCAGCCCACTCCTAGCGGGAGGGCCGGGAGGAGATACGCAGTATTTT.

V is TRBV5-1 and J is TRBJ2-7, with TRBD1 matching 8 bases. The ends lost 1 base at V and 7 bases at J; junction bases unmatched: 7. In germline, CDR1 is SGHRS, CDR2 YFSETQ. The CDR3 spans 14 residues. The CDR3 spells CASSLYQGAAEQYF. Written as DNA, the CDR3 is TGCGCCAGCAGCTTGTATCAGGGGGCAGCGGAGCAGTACTTC.

In its sample, this clone was seen a few times. This chain uses TRBV6-1 with TRBJ1-2, with D possibly matching TRBD1 (5 bases). Trimming removed 3 bases from V and 4 bases from J, with 15 bases in between. CDR1 is MNHNS and CDR2 is SASEGT in the germline V gene. This CDR3 has 15 amino acids. CDR3 sequence: CASSDGRSRVYGYTF. The CDR3 DNA is TGTGCCAGCAGTGACGGTAGGAGCAGGGTCTATGGCTACACCTTC.

The genes are TRBV9 and TRBJ2-7; D ambiguous. Between the trimmed V and J ends, which lost 0 bases and 1 base, there was a span of 5 bases. The CDR3 extends over 13 amino acids. The germline gives CDR1 SGDLS, CDR2 YYNGEE. The CDR3 nucleotides read TGTGCCAGCAGCGTAGACCAGTCCTACGAGCAGTACTTC. Translating gives CASSVDQSYEQYF.

The chain employs TRBV25-1 and TRBJ2-7, with D uncertain. Trimming removed 2 bases at V and 1 base at J, with 15 bases between. CDR1 is MGHDK, CDR2 SYGVNS, per germline. The CDR3 is 16 residues long. CDR3 DNA sequence: TGTGCCAGCAGTGAAAGCCTCAGAGGCAGATCCTACGAGCAGTACTTC. It yields the protein CASSESLRGRSYEQYF.

This chain links TRBV3-1 (or the pseudogene TRBV3-2) with TRBJ2-2; possible D gene TRBD1, 6 bases. Between the trimmed V and J ends, which lost 4 bases and 5 bases, there was a span of 14 bases. The CDR3 has 15 residues. Germline V gives CDR1 LGHDT, CDR2 YNNKEL (reference sequence). Here the CDR3 DNA reads TGTGCCAGCAGCCTTGGACAGTTTAATACCGGGGAGCTGTTTTTT. Translated, it gives CASSLGQFNTGELFF.